Detailed here is one T cell receptor (beta chain). This clonotype was counted a few times. The specificity of this receptor is unknown. No much larger clonotype is one base removed from it; base qualities were not supplied. After removal of 4 bases from V and 5 bases from J, the junction retains 6 bases not matched to a gene. The CDR3 measures 15 amino acids from cysteine to phenylalanine. Just the 45-base CDR3 DNA is kept, in frame starting at base 1. The sample originates from a study of blood T cells in healthy people across ages (dated by TCRdb to the mid-2010s). Background on the whole study: In model experiments, template switching captured roughly one uniquely barcoded TCR beta cDNA molecule for every two T cells. Donors were grouped into four age groups: young (average 16 years), middle-aged (under 40), aged (around 60) and long-lived (over 80). To avoid experimental bias, donors of different ages were spread randomly across the sequencing lanes. The study analyzed two additional independent replicas of 1 million unique cDNA reads from the same blood draw for two donors, one aged 18 to 29 and one aged 80 or older. Age-related changes in TCR beta repertoire diversity were measured in the study by deep sequencing normalized with unique cDNA molecular identifiers. Broad study findings and their caveats: As age increased, observed TCR beta diversity per million T cells dropped in a roughly linear way, and a significant reduction was already evident by age about 40. Estimates of total diversity based on one million sequenced T cells were considered lower bounds and underestimates. Conclusive comparison of naive and antigen-experienced compartments was prevented by the profiling of bulk unsorted PBMCs. Because donor CMV infection status was unknown, age-related changes in expanded clonotypes were potentially confounded. The long-lived group showed more naive CD4+ T cells, fewer expanded clones and increased TCR diversity than the aged group, suggesting age selection. Observed TCR beta diversity correlated strongly with the percentage of naive T cells measured by flow cytometry.

Donors were around 37 systemically healthy Caucasian individuals from Russia aged roughly 6 to 95 years. Each donor gave roughly 9 milliliters of peripheral blood, drawn into EDTA-treated Vacutainer tubes. Ficoll-Paque density-gradient centrifugation was used to isolate PBMCs, with at least 6.5 million obtained per sample. Total RNA was extracted from PBMCs with Trizol reagent, with at least 6 micrograms obtained per sample. Naive CD45RAhigh/CD27high T cell percentages were measured by flow cytometry on a PBMC aliquot from every donor. Library generation was performed with 5' RACE. Sequencing took place on an Illumina HiSeq 2500. A second PCR of roughly 6 to 12 cycles was performed with a sample-barcoded 5' primer and a J-beta primer mix. A unique molecular identifier was introduced onto each TCR beta cDNA molecule by a template-switch 5' adaptor carrying 12 random nucleotides. Each sample yielded at least 3 million CDR3-containing paired-end reads. First-strand cDNA synthesis was performed from all RNA using the Mint cDNA synthesis kit, with priming by a TRBC-specific oligonucleotide. Following uracil-DNA glycosylase treatment, a first 18-cycle PCR with universal primers M1SS and BC2_uni_R was performed on all cDNA. The paper's data handling went like this. For normalization, 1 million high-quality reads were randomly selected from each sample, with every read carrying a distinct molecular identifier. Reads with shared molecular identifiers were discarded instead of being binned into consensus sequences. MiTCR, set to a Q25 quality threshold and the strictest error-elimination algorithm, was used for CDR3 identification, clonotype clustering and error correction. A nonparametric unseen species model with Euler transformation was used to estimate a lower bound on total TCR beta diversity. Clones were called with MiXCR by TCRdb after fastp trimmed the public reads at Q25, and only in-frame beta chains were retained. Every CDR3 protein is listed once, alongside the most common genes and DNA of its rows. V and J calls and clone size were set by TCRdb, not the authors. The sample contains roughly 1.7 million distinct CDR3 sequences, 34% of them found a single time. The ten largest clonotypes hold around 11% of the sample.

The receptor's source is a woman aged 25 to 45 in good health. The V and J genes are TRBV12-3 or TRBV12-4 and TRBJ1-4; TRBD1 lines up with 8 middle nucleotides. The sample was blood. The DNA is TGTGCCAGCAGTTCAACAGGGGGAATCAATGAAAAACTGTTTTTT. The translation is CASSSTGGINEKLFF.